Below, 2 T cell receptor beta chains from the same sample are listed, as sequenced in a study of regulatory T cells in long-lasting Graves disease. Through Arm-PCR of CDR3 regions and iRepertoire HTBI primers, TCR beta libraries were built. TCRdb fed the multiplex PCR reads into MiXCR, producing one record per CDR3 protein. The data show about 460,000 distinct CDR3 sequences, 12% to 15% seen once. Time point here: newly diagnosed GD, antithyroid drugs for less than 3 months. Isolated PBMC RNA provided the starting material for the TCR library. These records were also assigned to another study, of T cells in Graves' hyperthyroidism and ophthalmopathy.

Material: peripheral blood mononuclear cells (PBMCs), obtained at new diagnosis, from a patient treated with antithyroid drugs. The receptors were sampled from a woman in her forties or fifties with Graves disease.

This clonotype was found a few times. The V call is TRBV9, the J call TRBJ2-1; D remains unclear. Trimming pared 4 bases from V and 3 bases from J, leaving 14 bases between. Germline V lookup: CDR1 SGDLS, CDR2 YYNGEE. The CDR3 has 15 amino acids. The CDR3 protein is CASSLGPGDYNEQFF. For the CDR3, the DNA is TGTGCCAGCAGCCTGGGTCCGGGCGACTACAATGAGCAGTTCTTC.

This clonotype was detected many times. The J gene is TRBJ1-2, the V gene TRBV30; weak D call: TRBD1 (6 bases). V was pared by 2 bases and J by 0 bases, with 16 bases between. Per the germline V gene, CDR1 is GTSNPN and CDR2 is SVGIG (reference sequence). The CDR3 contains 16 residues. CDR3 in amino acids: CAWSRDIFRANYGYTF. In DNA, the CDR3 is TGTGCCTGGAGTCGGGACATTTTTCGGGCTAACTATGGCTACACCTTC.